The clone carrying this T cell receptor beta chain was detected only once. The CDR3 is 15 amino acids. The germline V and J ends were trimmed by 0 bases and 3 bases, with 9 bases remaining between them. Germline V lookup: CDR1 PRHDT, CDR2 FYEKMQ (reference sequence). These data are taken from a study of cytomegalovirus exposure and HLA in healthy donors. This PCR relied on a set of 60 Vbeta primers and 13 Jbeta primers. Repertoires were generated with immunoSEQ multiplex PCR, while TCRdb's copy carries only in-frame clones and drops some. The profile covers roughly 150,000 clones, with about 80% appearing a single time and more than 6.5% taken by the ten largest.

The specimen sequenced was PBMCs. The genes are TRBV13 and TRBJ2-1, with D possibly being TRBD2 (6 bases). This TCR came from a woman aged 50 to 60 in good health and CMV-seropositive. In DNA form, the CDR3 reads TGTGCCAGCAGCTTAGGCGGGGGTGGCTACAATGAGCAGTTCTTC. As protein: CASSLGGGGYNEQFF.